This TCR beta chain was found in a study of cytomegalovirus exposure and HLA in healthy donors (dated by TCRdb to 2016 to 2017). Background on the whole study: According to an earlier analysis of 587 of the donors, 150 million to 200 million T cells yielded 90 million to 130 million unique TCR beta sequences and about 280 Gb of sequence data. An early release that covered more than 550 HLA-typed donors contained approximately 300 gigabases of sequencing data and around 80 million unique TCR sequences. Among the approximately 430 genotyped donors, approximately 81% belonged to the genetic ancestry cluster associated with self-reported Caucasian donors. The study aimed to test whether cataloging public T cell receptors could reveal signatures of past pathogen exposure. The study profiled the T cell repertoires of fewer than 850 subjects by immunosequencing and related them to cytomegalovirus serostatus. A separate validation cohort of approximately 130 different subjects was used in addition to the approximately 610-subject first cohort. To predict cytomegalovirus infection status, the study combined high-throughput TCR immunosequencing, statistical association of individual TCRs with disease status, and machine learning. In a later analysis, previously published TCR beta repertoires from about 640 donors were re-analyzed and high-resolution HLA genotyping was added so that TCR occurrence patterns could be studied. Rather than using new phenotypic data, the later analysis identified candidate immune exposures from TCR beta sequences and from how often those sequences occurred across donors. An earlier analysis of approximately 500 of the donors applied high-throughput TCR beta sequencing to assess whether each TCR beta V gene segment acted as functional or pseudogenic. Alongside the repertoire data, information on donor age, sex, ethnicity and CMV serostatus was compiled. A later genetic analysis used genome-wide SNP genotypes for about 60% of the roughly 700 donors, treating that subset as a discovery cohort. Every discovery cohort repertoire had been produced on one sequencing platform. Class I and class II HLA loci were covered by the typing at four-digit resolution. The number of donors typed differed by locus, with 629-630 for A, B, C, DRB1 and DQB1, 522 for DQA1, 600 to 610 for DPA1, and over 400 for DPB1. Four to six DR-DQ haplotypes were handled as single units for association and clustering, since linkage in the cohort was strong. Among about 370 genotyped donors of the cohort, an average of approximately 240,000 unique TCR beta nucleotide sequences was sequenced per donor, of which about 19% were non-productive. Beyond this particular receptor, the publication reports: A further reported finding was that TCR beta sequences accurately predicted the HLA-A and HLA-B alleles for most subjects in the first cohort. In a later analysis, most CMV-associated TCR beta chains were found to appear HLA-restricted, with HLA associations seemingly driven largely by CMV exposure. A later analysis associated 15,000 to 20,000 TCR beta sequences with specific HLA alleles at a false discovery rate of 0.05. Compared with the roughly 670-donor mean, donors in an Asian-associated ancestry cluster had fewer N-insertions in productive TCRs, according to a later genetic analysis. Across donors, most TCR sequences were observed very rarely, whereas some public TCRs were present in many individuals. An earlier analysis of several hundred of the donors showed that most TCR beta V segments appeared in productive rearrangements either about 90% or about 30% of the time, which broadly matched IMGT annotations. Presence/absence analyses assumed roughly uniform sequencing depth across donors, an assumption that may not hold. In vitro tests confirmed that a few of the cytomegalovirus-associated TCR beta chains recognize cytomegalovirus antigens. Because HLA typing was unavailable for some donors at each locus, only the typed subset was used in association tests. CMV serostatus was the only immune exposure information available for the cohort. The 87-base-pair reads could not distinguish some IMGT-functional V segments, including TRBV6-2 and TRBV6-3, so those segments were excluded. When HLA alleles, especially DR and DQ, strongly co-occurred, attributing TCR associations to individual alleles was difficult. The sequencing pipeline was judged likely to have produced a cluster of highly shared sequence variants as a technical artifact. In a later analysis, HLA-associated TCR beta chains showed more clonal expansion and lower generation probabilities than non-associated chains that were equally common. Only TCR beta chains were sequenced in this cohort, and the absence of alpha or paired-chain data limited detectable features. The study gave a list of around 170 TCR beta chains associated with cytomegalovirus. In a later genetic analysis, a missense DCLRE1C variant was associated with V-gene and J-gene trimming of TCR beta chains, and the association was replicated in an independent cohort. According to a later analysis, parvovirus B19, influenza, CMV and Epstein-Barr virus appeared linked to several top co-occurrence clusters. The authors suggested that the approach could potentially be extended to other disease states and immunological phenotypes. Over 15 rarely observed V segments, including chromosome 9 orphons, were excluded from the earlier analysis of approximately 600 of the donors because counts were too low. In a later analysis, TCR association rates were found to vary across HLA loci, with the most associated TCRs seen for DRB1 alleles and the fewest for HLA-C alleles. The classifier was reported to diagnose cytomegalovirus status with high specificity and sensitivity in both the original and validation cohorts. Correlated functional status among segregating V segments might be attributable to linkage disequilibrium, but an unknown experimental factor could not be ruled out.

The cohort consisted of 670 or so healthy bone marrow donors. At the time of sampling, all cohort members were nominally healthy, though unrecorded immune exposures were likely present. The donor was CMV seronegative and was included in the group of a few hundred seronegative cohort members. A peripheral blood sample was collected from each donor, and TCR beta sequencing was performed on peripheral blood mononuclear cells. The Qiagen DNeasy Blood Extraction Kit was used to extract genomic DNA from the blood cell samples. Receptors were amplified or captured by the immunoSEQ multiplex PCR assay. The multiplex PCR relied on a mix of 60 forward primers for TCR Vbeta segments and 13 reverse primers for TCR Jbeta segments. The CDR3 region of rearranged TCR beta genes was amplified from genomic DNA by a multiplex PCR assay. The Illumina HiSeq System was used to sequence the amplified TCR beta libraries as 87-base-pair reads. The paper's processing steps were these. A later analysis counted some 80 million unique TCR beta chains across the 670 or so repertoires, and some 12 million of these chains were shared by at least two donors. To remove PCR and sequencing errors, raw reads were error-corrected and collapsed into unique sequences using a nearest-neighbor algorithm that merged closely related sequences. To assign V, D and J gene segments, CDR3 sequences were aligned to IMGT reference sequences. For a sequence to be retained, a match of at least six nucleotides to both a V gene segment and a J gene segment was required. Rearrangements were called productive when the CDR3 lacked stop codons and stayed in frame with V and J; all others were non-productive. Following IMGT convention, CDR3 was defined as the stretch from the second conserved V-encoded cysteine to the conserved J-encoded phenylalanine. Sequences without an unambiguous match to a single V gene segment were excluded from the earlier analysis of 587 of the donors. In an earlier analysis of several hundred of the donors, a V segment was called functional when productive rearrangements were above 56.7%, and segregating when the standard deviation between donors exceeded 5%. A statistical classification framework was developed to diagnose cytomegalovirus status using the catalog of TCR beta chain sequences. V and J gene assignment, in a later analysis, came from comparing TCR nucleotide sequences with IMGT/GENE-DB human TR gene sequences. In a later analysis, CDR3 sequences and most-parsimonious VDJ recombination scenarios were assigned using the TCRdist pipeline. In a later analysis, every TCR beta chain was defined by the combination of its CDR3 amino acid sequence and its V-gene family, and reads without a unique V-gene family were dropped. In a later analysis, a few hundred highly shared, low-generation-probability nucleotide sequences were removed to address suspected cross-contamination and a sequencing artifact. In a later analysis, a clonal expansion index was calculated for each public chain from normalized within-repertoire ranks of inferred template counts. In a later analysis, generation probabilities were computed with a VDJ recombination model fitted to out-of-frame rearrangements, and the resulting probabilities were checked against IGoR. In a later analysis, hypergeometric tests were used to score TCR-TCR, TCR-HLA and TCR-CMV co-occurrence, with a repertoire-size bias correction applied to TCR pairs. False discovery rates were estimated in a later analysis by permuting HLA or CMV assignments 20 times. A later analysis grouped co-occurring TCRs with DBSCAN, adding TCRdist sequence similarity when clustering within HLA-allele-positive subsets. Co-occurrence clustering excluded repertoires with fewer than 30,000 or more than 120,000 public chains, plus five with anomalous nucleotide sharing. TCRdb obtained this table from immuneACCESS and retained in-frame rearrangements with V and J assigned. These tables miss some clones; where compared with another copy, unresolved V genes account for less than half of the shortfall, and the remainder is unexplained. The V and J calls and the clone size are those of that table, but D and trimming were determined from the DNA. Within this sample are about 200,000 clones, with about 85% of them counted one time only. 1.6% of the sample comes from the top ten.

Taken from the germline V gene, the CDR1 and CDR2 loops are SGHTS and YDEGEE. V is pruned by 4 bases and J by 7 bases, leaving 10 bases of the junction without a gene match. There are 14 amino acids in the CDR3, from cysteine to phenylalanine inclusive. Left in the record is the CDR3 DNA by itself, 42 bases read in frame from the first base. Regarding this clone: Its antigen is not yet known. No per-base quality is available; no much larger clone lies one base away.

This receptor was obtained from a woman between 50 and 59 years old in good health and CMV-seronegative. The chain employs TRBV5-8 and TRBJ2-5, and TRBD1 aligns with 7 junction nucleotides. Sequenced sample: PBMCs. The bases are TGTGCCAGCAGCCCGGGGACAGCGCTGTCGACCCAGTACTTC. Protein translation: CASSPGTALSTQYF.